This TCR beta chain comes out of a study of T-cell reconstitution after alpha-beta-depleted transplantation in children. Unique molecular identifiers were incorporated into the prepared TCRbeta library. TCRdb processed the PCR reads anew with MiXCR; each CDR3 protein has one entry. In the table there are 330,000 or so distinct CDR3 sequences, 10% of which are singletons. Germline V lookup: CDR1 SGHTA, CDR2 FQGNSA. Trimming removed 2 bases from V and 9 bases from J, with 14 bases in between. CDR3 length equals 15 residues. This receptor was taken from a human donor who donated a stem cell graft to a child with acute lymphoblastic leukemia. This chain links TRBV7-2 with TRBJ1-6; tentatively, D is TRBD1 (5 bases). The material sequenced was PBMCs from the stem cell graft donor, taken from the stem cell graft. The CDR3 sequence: CASSLPGQGGSPLHF. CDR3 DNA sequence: TGTGCCAGCAGCTTACCCGGGCAGGGTGGTTCACCCCTCCACTTT.